The 8 T cell receptor beta chains below come from one sample, sequenced in a study of beta chain features in type 1 diabetes. The study's findings and limits: Type 1 diabetes patients had moderately but significantly shorter TCRB CDR3s in all four CD4+ subsets.

The sequenced template was cDNA made from the entire isolated RNA. Repertoires were generated with immunoSEQ multiplex PCR, while TCRdb's copy carries only in-frame clones and drops some. Altogether approximately 250,000 clones are present, roughly 10% being singletons, with the ten largest covering around 0.018%. Their target antigens are unknown. Specimen: naive CD4+ T cells from blood. These receptors originate from a man aged 30 to 45 with type 1 diabetes.

This clone has more than one count but fewer than ten. The chain joins TRBV6-1 to TRBJ1-1; maybe TRBD1 (5 bases). CDR3 size: 14 residues. Trimming left V 6 bases short and J 3 bases short, with 14 bases between. Germline V lookup: CDR1 MNHNS, CDR2 SASEGT. This CDR3 reads CASSPRGSDTEAFF. CDR3 DNA sequence: TGTGCCAGCAGCCCAAGGGGATCGGACACTGAAGCTTTCTTT.

In regard to this clone: This sample includes further DNA sequences coding for the same CDR3. This rearrangement joins TRBV5-1 to TRBJ2-1, with D possibly TRBD1 on 5 matching bases. CDR1 SGHRS and CDR2 YFSETQ come from the germline V gene. This CDR3 has 15 residues. V was shortened by 0 bases and J by 4 bases, with 11 bases between the two germline ends. CDR3 amino acids: CASSLVAGPYNEQFF. The CDR3 DNA is TGCGCCAGCAGCTTGGTAGCAGGGCCATACAATGAGCAGTTCTTC.

This clone has more than one count but fewer than ten. The chain joins TRBV9 to TRBJ2-7, with TRBD1 matching 10 bases. V lost 4 bases and J lost 6; bases outside the gene matches: 7. The CDR3 consists of 14 residues. From germline, CDR1 is SGDLS and CDR2 YYNGEE. As DNA, the CDR3 is TGTGCCAGCAGCCCGCGGGACAGGGGCAGCGAGCAGTACTTC. The encoded protein is CASSPRDRGSEQYF.

The V and J genes are TRBV18 and TRBJ2-7, with D uncertain. V lost 2 bases and J 6 bases, leaving 5 bases between the germline ends. The CDR3 has 11 residues. Germline CDR1 KGHSH, CDR2 LQKENI. The CDR3, as DNA: TGTGCCAGCTCACCAGGCATCGAGCAGTACTTC. Amino acids: CASSPGIEQYF.

The chain joins TRBV19 to TRBJ1-5, with D unresolved. Germline V gene data show CDR1 as LNHDA and CDR2 as SQIVND (reference sequence). There are 13 residues in the CDR3. Deletions cut 4 bases from V and 5 bases from J, with 9 bases between. In nucleotides, the CDR3 is TGTGCCAGTAGTAAGGACTCGGATCAGCCCCAGCATTTT. Its translation: CASSKDSDQPQHF. The full variable domain, its missing parts supplied by reference TRBV19 and TRBJ1-5, is DGGITQSPKYLFRKEGQNVTLSCEQNLNHDAMYWYRQDPGQGLRLIYYSQIVNDFQKGDIAEGYSVSREKKESFPLTVTSAQKNPTAFYLCASSKDSDQPQHFGDGTRLSIL.

This clone has a handful of counts. The chain joins TRBV4-2 to TRBJ1-4; TRBD1 aligns across 7 bases. The germline gives CDR1 LGHNA, CDR2 YNFKEQ. The V segment lost 4 bases and the J segment 1 base; nucleotides outside the gene matches: 3. The CDR3 length is 15 residues. The CDR3 coding sequence is TGTGCCAGCAGCCCAAACAGGGGAACTAATGAAAAACTGTTTTTT. This sequence encodes CASSPNRGTNEKLFF.

This clone has more than one count but fewer than ten. This CDR3 is CASSPWDRGLNTEAFF. The CDR3, as DNA: TGTGCCAGCTCACCATGGGACAGGGGGCTGAACACTGAAGCTTTCTTT. The chain uses TRBV18 and TRBJ1-1; TRBD1 matches at 12 bases. This CDR3 is built from 16 residues. Germline CDR1 reads KGHSH; CDR2 reads LQKENI. Trimming removed 2 bases from V and 0 bases from J; junction bases left unmatched: 1.

This clone was detected only a few times. The CDR3 DNA reads TGTGCCAGCAGTTTACAGGGTGAAGCTTTCTTT. As protein: CASSLQGEAFF. This chain joins TRBV28 and TRBJ1-1; D possibly corresponds to TRBD1 (5 bases). Per germline, CDR1 MDHEN and CDR2 SYDVKM. Trimming stripped 2 bases from V and 7 bases from J, with 5 bases between. This CDR3 comprises 11 residues.